The sequence of this T cell receptor beta chain was determined in a study of blood T cell repertoires in COVID-19. On the study more broadly: T cells, B-cell-depleted T cells, or PBMCs provided the cDNA or gDNA that served as material.

The CDR3 covers 16 residues. Unmatched junction bases numbered 8, after V lost 1 base and J lost 4 bases. Germline V gene data show CDR1 as SGHDN and CDR2 as FVKESK. TCRdb's table, derived via immunoSEQ multiplex PCR, lists solely in-frame clones and lacks some. Of about 74,000 clones in the sample, roughly nine tenths are singletons; the top ten hold about 8.9%. Sequenced input: peripheral blood. V and J are TRBV14 and TRBJ1-1, with 8 bases identical to TRBD1. This sequence originates from a human donor in a cohort sampled during active COVID-19. CDR3 bases: TGTGCCAGCAGCCAAGCCAGGACAGGGATCGGCACTGAAGCTTTCTTT. Translation gives CASSQARTGIGTEAFF.